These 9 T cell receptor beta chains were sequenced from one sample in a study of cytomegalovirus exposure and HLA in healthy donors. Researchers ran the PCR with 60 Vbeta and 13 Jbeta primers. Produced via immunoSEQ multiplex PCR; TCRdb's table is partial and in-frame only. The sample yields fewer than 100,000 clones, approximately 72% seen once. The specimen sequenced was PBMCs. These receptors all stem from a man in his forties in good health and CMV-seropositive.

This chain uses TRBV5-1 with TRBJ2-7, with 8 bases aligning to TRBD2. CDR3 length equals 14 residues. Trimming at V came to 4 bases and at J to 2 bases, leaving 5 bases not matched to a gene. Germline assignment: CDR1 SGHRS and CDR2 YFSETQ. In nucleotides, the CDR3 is TGCGCCAGCAGCCCTCGAGCGGGAGCCTACGAGCAGTACTTC. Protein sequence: CASSPRAGAYEQYF.

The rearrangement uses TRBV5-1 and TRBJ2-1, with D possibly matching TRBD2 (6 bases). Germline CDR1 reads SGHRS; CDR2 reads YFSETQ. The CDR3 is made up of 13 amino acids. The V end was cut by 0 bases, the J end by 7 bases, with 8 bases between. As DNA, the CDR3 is TGCGCCAGCAGCTTGGACGGGGGAAATGAGCAGTTCTTC. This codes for CASSLDGGNEQFF.

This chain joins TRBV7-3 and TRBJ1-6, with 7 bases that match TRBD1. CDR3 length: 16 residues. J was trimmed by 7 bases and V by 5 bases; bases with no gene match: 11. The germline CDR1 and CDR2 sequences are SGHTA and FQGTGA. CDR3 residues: CASSIPGQAENSPLHF. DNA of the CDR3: TGTGCCAGCAGCATTCCTGGACAGGCGGAAAATTCACCCCTCCACTTT.

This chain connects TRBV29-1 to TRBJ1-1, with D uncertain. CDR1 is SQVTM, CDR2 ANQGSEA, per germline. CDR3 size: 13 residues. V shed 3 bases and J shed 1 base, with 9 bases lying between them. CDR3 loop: CSVESTQNTEAFF. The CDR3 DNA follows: TGCAGCGTTGAGAGTACCCAGAACACTGAAGCTTTCTTT.

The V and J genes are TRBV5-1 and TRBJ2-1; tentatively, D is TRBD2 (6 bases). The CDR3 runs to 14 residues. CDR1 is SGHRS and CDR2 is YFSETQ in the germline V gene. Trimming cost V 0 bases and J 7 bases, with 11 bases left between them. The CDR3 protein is CASSLVRGPNEQFF. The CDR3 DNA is TGCGCCAGCAGCTTGGTGCGGGGTCCAAATGAGCAGTTCTTC.

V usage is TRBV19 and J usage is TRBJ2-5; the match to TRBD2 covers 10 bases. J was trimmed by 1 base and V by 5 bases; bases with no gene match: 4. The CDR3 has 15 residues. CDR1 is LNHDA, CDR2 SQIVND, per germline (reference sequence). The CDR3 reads CASSPSGSGQETQYF. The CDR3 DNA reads TGTGCCAGTAGTCCTAGCGGGAGTGGCCAAGAGACCCAGTACTTC.

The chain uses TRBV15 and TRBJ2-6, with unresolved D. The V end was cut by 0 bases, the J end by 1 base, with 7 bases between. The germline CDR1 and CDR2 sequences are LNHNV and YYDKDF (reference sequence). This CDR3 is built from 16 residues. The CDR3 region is CATSRDRSSGANVLTF. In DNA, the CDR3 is TGTGCCACCAGCAGAGATCGTTCGTCTGGGGCCAACGTCCTGACTTTC.

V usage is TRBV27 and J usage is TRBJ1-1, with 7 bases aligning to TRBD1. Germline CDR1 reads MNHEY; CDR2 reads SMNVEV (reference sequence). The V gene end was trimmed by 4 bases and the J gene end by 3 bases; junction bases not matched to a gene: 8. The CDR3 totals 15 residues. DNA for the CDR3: TGTGCCAGCAGTTCCCACAGGGGAGGAGACACTGAAGCTTTCTTT. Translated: CASSSHRGGDTEAFF.

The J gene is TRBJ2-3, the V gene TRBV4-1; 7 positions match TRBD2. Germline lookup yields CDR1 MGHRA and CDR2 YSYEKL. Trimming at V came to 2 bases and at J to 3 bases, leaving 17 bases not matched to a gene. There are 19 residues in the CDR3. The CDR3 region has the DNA TGCGCCAGCAGCCAAAAAGGGAATCTCGTGGGAGGGCCGACAGATACGCAGTATTTT. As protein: CASSQKGNLVGGPTDTQYF.